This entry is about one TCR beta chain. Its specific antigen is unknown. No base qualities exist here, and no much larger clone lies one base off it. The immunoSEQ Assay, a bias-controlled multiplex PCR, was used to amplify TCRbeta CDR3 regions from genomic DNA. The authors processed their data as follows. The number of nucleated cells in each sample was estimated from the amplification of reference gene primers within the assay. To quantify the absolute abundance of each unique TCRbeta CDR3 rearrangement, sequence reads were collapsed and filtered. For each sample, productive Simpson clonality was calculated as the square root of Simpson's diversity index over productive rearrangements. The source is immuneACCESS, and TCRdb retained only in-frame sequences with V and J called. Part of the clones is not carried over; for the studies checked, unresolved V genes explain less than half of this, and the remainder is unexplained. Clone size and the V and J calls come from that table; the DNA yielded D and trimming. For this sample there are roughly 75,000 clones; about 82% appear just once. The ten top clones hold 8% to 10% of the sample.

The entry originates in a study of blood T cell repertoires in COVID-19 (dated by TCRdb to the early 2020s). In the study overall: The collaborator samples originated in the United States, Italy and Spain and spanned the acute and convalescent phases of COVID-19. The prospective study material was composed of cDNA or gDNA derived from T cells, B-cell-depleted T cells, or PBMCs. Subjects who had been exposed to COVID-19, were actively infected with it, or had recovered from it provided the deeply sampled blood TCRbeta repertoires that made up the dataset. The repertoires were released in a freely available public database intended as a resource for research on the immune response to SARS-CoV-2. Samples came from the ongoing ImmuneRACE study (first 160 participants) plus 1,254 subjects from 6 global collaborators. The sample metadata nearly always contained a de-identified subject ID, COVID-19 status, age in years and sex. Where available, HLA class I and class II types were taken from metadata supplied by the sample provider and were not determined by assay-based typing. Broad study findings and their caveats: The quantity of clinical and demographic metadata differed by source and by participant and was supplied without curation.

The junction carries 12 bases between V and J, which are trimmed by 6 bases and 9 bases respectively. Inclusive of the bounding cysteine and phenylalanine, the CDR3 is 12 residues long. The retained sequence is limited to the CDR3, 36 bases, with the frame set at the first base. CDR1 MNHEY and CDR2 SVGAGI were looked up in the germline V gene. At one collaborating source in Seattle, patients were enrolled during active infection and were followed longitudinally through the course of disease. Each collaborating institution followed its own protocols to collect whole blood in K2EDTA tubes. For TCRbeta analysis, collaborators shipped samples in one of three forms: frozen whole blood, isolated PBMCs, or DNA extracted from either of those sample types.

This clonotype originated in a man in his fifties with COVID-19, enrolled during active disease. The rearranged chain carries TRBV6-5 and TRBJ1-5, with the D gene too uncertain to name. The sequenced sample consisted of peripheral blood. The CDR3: CASSVVSGPQHF. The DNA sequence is TGTGCCAGCAGCGTTGTGTCGGGGCCCCAGCATTTT.